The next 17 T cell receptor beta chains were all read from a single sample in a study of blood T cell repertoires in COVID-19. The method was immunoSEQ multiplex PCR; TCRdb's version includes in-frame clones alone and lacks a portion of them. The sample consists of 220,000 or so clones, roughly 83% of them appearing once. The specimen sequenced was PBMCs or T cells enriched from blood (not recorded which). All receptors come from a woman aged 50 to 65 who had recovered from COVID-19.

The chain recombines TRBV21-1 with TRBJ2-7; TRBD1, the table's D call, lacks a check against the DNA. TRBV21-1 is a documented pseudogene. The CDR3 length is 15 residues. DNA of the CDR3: TGTGCCAGCAGCCAAAGGGGAACAGTTTCCTACGAGCAGTACTTC. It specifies CASSQRGTVSYEQYF.

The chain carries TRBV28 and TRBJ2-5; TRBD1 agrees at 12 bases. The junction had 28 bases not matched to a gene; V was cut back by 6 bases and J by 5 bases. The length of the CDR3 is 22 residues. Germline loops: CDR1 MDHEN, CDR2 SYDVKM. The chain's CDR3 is CASSPGQGASKGLAAPGETQYF. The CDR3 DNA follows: TGTGCCAGCAGCCCGGGACAGGGGGCGTCTAAGGGACTAGCTGCCCCTGGTGAGACCCAGTACTTC.

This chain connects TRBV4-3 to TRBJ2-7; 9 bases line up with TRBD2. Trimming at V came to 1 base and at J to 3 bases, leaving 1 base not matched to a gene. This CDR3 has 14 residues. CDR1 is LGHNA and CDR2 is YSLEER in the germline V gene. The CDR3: CASSQGLAVYEQYF. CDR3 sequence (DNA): TGCGCCAGCAGCCAAGGACTAGCGGTCTACGAGCAGTACTTC.

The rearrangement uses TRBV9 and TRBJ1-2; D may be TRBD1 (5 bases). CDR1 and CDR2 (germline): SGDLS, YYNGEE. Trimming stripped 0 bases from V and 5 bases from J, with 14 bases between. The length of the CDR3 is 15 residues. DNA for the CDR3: TGTGCCAGCAGCGTAGGGGACGGGGGTGGTTATGGCTACACCTTC. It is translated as CASSVGDGGGYGYTF.

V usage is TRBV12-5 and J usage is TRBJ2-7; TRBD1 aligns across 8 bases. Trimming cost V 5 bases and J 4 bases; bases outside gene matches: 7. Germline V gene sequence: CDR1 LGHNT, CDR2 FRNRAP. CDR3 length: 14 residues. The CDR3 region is CASGPGQGIYEQYF. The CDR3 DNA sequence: TGTGCTAGTGGTCCCGGACAGGGAATTTACGAGCAGTACTTC.

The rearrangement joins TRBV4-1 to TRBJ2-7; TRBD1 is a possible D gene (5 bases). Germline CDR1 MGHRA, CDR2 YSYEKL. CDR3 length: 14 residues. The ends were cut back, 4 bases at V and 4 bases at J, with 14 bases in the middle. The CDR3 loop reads CASSLRTGPYEQYF. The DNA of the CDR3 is TGCGCCAGCAGCCTTCGTACAGGACCGTACGAGCAGTACTTC.

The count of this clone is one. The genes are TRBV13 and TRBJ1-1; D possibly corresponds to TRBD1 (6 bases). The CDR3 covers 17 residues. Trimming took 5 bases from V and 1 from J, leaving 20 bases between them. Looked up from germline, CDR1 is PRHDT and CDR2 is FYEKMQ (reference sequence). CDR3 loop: CASSRLGRGNGNTEAFF. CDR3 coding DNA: TGTGCCAGCAGCCGCCTTGGCAGGGGAAATGGGAACACTGAAGCTTTCTTT.

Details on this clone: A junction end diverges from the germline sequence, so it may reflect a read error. CDR3 sequence (DNA): TGTGCCAGCAGCCTTGGCGGGAGTCACCCATACAATAAGCAGTTCTTC. It is translated as CASSLGGSHPYNKQFF. The chain employs TRBV28 and TRBJ2-1; 7 bases match TRBD2. CDR1 MDHEN and CDR2 SYDVKM come from the germline V gene. The CDR3 has 16 amino acids.

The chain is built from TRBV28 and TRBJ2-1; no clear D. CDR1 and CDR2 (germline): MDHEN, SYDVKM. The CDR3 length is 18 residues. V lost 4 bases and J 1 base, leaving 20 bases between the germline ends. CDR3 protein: CASSSVVNLVSSYNEQFF. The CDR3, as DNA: TGTGCCAGCAGTTCAGTAGTCAACCTAGTAAGTTCCTACAATGAGCAGTTCTTC.

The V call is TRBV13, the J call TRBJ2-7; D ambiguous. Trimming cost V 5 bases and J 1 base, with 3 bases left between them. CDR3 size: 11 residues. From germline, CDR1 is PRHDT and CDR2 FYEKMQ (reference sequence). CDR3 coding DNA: TGTGCCAGCAGCCGTTCCTACGAGCAGTACTTC. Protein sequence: CASSRSYEQYF.

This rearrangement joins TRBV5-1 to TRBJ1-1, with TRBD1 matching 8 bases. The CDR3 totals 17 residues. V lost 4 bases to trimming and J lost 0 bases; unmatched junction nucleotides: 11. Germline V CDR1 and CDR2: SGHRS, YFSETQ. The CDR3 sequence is CASSHSTTGGMNTEAFF. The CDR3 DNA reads TGCGCCAGCAGCCATTCGACCACAGGGGGGATGAACACTGAAGCTTTCTTT.

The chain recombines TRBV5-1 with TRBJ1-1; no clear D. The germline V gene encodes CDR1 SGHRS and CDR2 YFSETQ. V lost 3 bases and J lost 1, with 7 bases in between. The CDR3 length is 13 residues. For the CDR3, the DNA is TGCGCCAGCAGCTCCTCGGGGAACACTGAAGCTTTCTTT. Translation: CASSSSGNTEAFF.

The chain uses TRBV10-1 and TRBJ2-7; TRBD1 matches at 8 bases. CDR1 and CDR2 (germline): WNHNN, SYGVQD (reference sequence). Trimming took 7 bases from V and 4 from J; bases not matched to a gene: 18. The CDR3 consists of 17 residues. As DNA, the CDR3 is TGCGCCAGCATCCCGGGACAGGTGAAAGCCCCGGGGTACGAGCAGTACTTC. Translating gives CASIPGQVKAPGYEQYF.

CDR3 in amino acids: CASRRGGPDSPLHF. The CDR3 DNA reads TGTGCAAGTCGCCGGGGGGGGCCGGATTCACCCCTCCACTTT. This chain links TRBV12-2 with TRBJ1-6. TRBV12-2 is listed as a pseudogene. This CDR3 is built from 14 residues.

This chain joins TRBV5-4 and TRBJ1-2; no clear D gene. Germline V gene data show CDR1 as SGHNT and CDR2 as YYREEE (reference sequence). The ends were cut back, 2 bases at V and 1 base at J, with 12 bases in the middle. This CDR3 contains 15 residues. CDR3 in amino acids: CASSFAGRSNYGYTF. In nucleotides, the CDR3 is TGTGCCAGCAGCTTTGCAGGAAGAAGTAACTATGGCTACACCTTC.

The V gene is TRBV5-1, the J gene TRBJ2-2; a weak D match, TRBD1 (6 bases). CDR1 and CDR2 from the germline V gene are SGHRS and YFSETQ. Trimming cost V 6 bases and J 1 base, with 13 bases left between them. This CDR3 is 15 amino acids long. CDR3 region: CASKPGQQNTGELFF. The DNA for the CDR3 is TGCGCCAGCAAACCCGGACAGCAGAACACCGGGGAGCTGTTTTTT.

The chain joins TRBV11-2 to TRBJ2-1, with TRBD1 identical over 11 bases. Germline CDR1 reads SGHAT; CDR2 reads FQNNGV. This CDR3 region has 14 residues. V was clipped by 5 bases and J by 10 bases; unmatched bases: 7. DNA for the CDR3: TGTGCCAGCAGCACCTGGACAGGGGGCATAGAGCAGTTCTTC. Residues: CASSTWTGGIEQFF.